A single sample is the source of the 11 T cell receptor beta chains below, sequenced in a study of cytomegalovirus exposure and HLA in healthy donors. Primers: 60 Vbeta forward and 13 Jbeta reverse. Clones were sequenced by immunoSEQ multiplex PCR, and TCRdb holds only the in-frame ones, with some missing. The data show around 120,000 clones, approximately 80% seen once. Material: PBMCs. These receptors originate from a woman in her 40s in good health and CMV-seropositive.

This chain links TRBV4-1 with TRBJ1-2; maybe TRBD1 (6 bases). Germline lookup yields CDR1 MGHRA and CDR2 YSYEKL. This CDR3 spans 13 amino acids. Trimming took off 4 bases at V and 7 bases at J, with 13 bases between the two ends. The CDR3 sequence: CASSPRGGSGYTF. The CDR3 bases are TGCGCCAGCAGCCCTAGGGGGGGCAGTGGCTACACCTTC.

CDR3 loop: CASSPDIEAFF. The CDR3 DNA reads TGTGCCAGCTCTCCGGACATCGAAGCTTTCTTT. This chain links TRBV18 with TRBJ1-1; a weak D match, TRBD1 (5 bases). CDR3 length: 11 amino acids. CDR1 KGHSH and CDR2 LQKENI come from the germline V gene. The germline V and J ends were trimmed by 6 bases and 8 bases, with 10 bases remaining between them.

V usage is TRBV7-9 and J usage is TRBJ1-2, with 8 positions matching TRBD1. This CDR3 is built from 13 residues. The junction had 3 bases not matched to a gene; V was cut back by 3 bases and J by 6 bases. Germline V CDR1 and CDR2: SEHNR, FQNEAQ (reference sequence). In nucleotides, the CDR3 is TGTGCCAGCAGCTTCAAGGACAGGGATGGCTACACCTTC. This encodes CASSFKDRDGYTF. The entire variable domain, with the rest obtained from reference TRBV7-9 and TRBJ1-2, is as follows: DTGVSQNPRHKITKRGQNVTFRCDPISEHNRLYWYRQTLGQGPEFLTYFQNEAQLEKSRLLSDRFSAERPKGSFSTLEIQRTEQGDSAMYLCASSFKDRDGYTFGSGTRLTVV.

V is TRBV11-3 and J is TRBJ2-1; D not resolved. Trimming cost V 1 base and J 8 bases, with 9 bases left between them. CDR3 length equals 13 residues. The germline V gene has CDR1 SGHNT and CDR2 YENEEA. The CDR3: CASSLGANHEQFF. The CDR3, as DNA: TGTGCCAGCAGCTTAGGGGCAAACCATGAGCAGTTCTTC.

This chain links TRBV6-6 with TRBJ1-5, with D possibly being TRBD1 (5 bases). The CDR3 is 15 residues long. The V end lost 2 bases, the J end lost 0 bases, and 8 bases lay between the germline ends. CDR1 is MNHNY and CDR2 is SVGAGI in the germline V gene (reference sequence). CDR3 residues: CASSYGTGSNQPQHF. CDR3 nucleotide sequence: TGTGCCAGCAGTTACGGAACAGGTAGCAATCAGCCCCAGCATTTT.

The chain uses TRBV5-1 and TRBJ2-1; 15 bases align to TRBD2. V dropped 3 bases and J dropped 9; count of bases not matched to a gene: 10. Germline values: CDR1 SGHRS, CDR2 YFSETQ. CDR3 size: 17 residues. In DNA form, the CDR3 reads TGCGCCAGCAGCTATTATAGGACTAGCGGGGGGGCCGGTGAGCAGTTCTTC. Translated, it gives CASSYYRTSGGAGEQFF.

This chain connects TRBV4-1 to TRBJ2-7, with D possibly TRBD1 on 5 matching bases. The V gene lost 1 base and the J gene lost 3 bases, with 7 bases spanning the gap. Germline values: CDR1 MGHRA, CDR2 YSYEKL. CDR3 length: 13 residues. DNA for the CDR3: TGCGCCAGCAGCCAAGCACAGGACTACGAGCAGTACTTC. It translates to CASSQAQDYEQYF.

The CDR3 coding sequence is TGTGCCAGCAGTCCAGGGGTTAGCAATCAGCCCCAGCATTTT. It codes for CASSPGVSNQPQHF. The chain combines TRBV9 with TRBJ1-5, with D possibly being TRBD1 (6 bases). The germline gives CDR1 SGDLS, CDR2 YYNGEE. Trimming removed 5 bases at V and 0 bases at J, with 9 bases between. This CDR3 region has 14 residues.

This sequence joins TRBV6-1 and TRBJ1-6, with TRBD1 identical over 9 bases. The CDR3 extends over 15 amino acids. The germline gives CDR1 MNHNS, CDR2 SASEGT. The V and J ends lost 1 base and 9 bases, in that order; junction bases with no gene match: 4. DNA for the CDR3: TGTGCCAGCAGTGAAGAGGGACAGGGAGGTTCACCCCTCCACTTT. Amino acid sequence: CASSEEGQGGSPLHF.

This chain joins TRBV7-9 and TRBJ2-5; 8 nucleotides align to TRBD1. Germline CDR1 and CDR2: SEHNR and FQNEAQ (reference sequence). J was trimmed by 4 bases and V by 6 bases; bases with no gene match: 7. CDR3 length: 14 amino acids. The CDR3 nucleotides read TGTGCCAGCAGATTCAGGGGGCCGGGAGAGACCCAGTACTTC. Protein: CASRFRGPGETQYF.

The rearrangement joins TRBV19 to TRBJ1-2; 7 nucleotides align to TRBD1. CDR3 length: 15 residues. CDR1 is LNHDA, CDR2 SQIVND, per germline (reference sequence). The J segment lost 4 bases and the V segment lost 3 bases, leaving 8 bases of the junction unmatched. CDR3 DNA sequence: TGTGCCAGTAGTATGCCACAGGGGATTGTCTATGGCTACACCTTC. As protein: CASSMPQGIVYGYTF.